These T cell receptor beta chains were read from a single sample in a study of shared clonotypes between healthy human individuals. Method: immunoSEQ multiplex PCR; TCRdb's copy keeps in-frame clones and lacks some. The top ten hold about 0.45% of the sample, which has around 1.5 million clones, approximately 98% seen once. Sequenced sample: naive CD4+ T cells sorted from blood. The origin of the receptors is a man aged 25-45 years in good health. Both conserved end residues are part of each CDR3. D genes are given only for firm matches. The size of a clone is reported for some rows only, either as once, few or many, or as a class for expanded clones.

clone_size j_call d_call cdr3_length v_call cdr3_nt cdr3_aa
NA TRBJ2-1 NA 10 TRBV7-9 TGTGCCAGCAGCCCGCCTGAGCAGTTCTTC CASSPPEQFF
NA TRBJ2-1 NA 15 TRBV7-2 TGTGCCAGCAGCTTGGGGTCGAGCTCCTACAATGAGCAGTTCTTC CASSLGSSSYNEQFF
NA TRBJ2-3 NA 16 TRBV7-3 TGTGCCAGCAGCTTAACCTCCTCTAGCGGCACAGATACGCAGTATTTT CASSLTSSSGTDTQYF
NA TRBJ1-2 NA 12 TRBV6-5 TGTGCCAGCAGTTATCGCACAGGGAGCTACACCTTC CASSYRTGSYTF
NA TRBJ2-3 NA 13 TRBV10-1 TGCGCCAGCAGTGAGGGTGGGGGGAATACGCAGTATTTT CASSEGGGNTQYF
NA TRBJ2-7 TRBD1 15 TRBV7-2 TGTGCCAGCAGCCCCAGGGGGCTTCGCTCCTACGAGCAGTACTTC CASSPRGLRSYEQYF
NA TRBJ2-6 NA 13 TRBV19 TGTGCCAGTAGTATTCTGGAGGCCAACGTCCTGACTTTC CASSILEANVLTF
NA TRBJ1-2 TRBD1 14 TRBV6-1 TGTGCCAGCAGTGAAAGGGGGCCTAACTATGGCTACACCTTC CASSERGPNYGYTF
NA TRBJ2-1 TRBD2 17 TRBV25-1 TGTGCCAGCACGGGAGGGTGGACGACAGTTCCCGACAATGAGCAGTTCTTC CASTGGWTTVPDNEQFF
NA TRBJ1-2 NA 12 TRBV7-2 TGTGCCAGCAGCTCACGTACAGGGACCCCCTTCTTC CASSSRTGTPFF
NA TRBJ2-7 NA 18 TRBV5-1 TGCGCCAGCAGCTTTGGGCGGTCTGGCTTGCGGACCTCCTACGAGCAGTACTTC CASSFGRSGLRTSYEQYF
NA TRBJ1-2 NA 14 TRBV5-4 TGTGCCAGCAGCTTGTCACGCAATGACGGGGGCTACACCTTC CASSLSRNDGGYTF
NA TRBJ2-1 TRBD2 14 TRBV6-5 TGTGCCAGCCGAGAGGCTAGCGGAGACAATGAGCAGTTCTTC CASREASGDNEQFF
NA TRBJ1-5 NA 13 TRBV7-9 TGTGCCAGCAGCCCTACGGGGGGCCAGCCCCAGCATTTT CASSPTGGQPQHF
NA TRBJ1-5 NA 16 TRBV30 TGTGCCTGGAGTGTAGTCGGGGCGCTTAGCAATCAGCCCCAGCATTTT CAWSVVGALSNQPQHF
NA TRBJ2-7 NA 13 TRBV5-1 TGCGCCAGCAGCTCCAGTAGCCCTTACGAGCAGTACTTC CASSSSSPYEQYF
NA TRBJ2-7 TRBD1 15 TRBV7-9 TGTGCCAGCAGCAAAGGGACAGGAAAGTCGAACGAGCAGTACTTC CASSKGTGKSNEQYF
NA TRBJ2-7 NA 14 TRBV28 TGTGCCAGCAGTACCGGGACGACTCCCTACGAGCAGTACTTC CASSTGTTPYEQYF
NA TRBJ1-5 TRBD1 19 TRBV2 TGTGCCAGCAGTGCGATCGACACAGGGGGCTGGGGGGAAAGACAGCCCCAGCATTTT CASSAIDTGGWGERQPQHF
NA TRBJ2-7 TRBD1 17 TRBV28 TGTGCCACACGATCGCGTATTGGGACAGGGAGCTCCTACGAGCAGTACTTC CATRSRIGTGSSYEQYF
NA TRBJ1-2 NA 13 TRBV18 TGTGCCAGCTCACGAGATCAGGCTTCGGGCTACACCTTC CASSRDQASGYTF
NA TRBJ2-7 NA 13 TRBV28 TGTGCCAGCAGTTCTCCCGTAGCCTACGAGCAGTACTTC CASSSPVAYEQYF
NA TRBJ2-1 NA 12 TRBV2 TGTGCCAGCTGGGCAGGGAACAATGAGCAGTTCTTC CASWAGNNEQFF
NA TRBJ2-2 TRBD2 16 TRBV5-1 TGCGCCAGCAGCTTGGAAGCGGGAGGATATACCGGGGAGCTGTTTTTT CASSLEAGGYTGELFF
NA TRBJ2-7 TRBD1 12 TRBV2 TGTGCCAGCATAGACAGGGGCCGCGAGCAGTACTTC CASIDRGREQYF
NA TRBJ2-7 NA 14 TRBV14 TGTGCCAGCAGCGTCAGACCCGGCCACTACGAGCAGTACTTC CASSVRPGHYEQYF
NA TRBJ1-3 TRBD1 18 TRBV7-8 TGTGCCAGCAGCTCCAGCGGGACAGGGGGTCTCTCTGGAAACACCATATATTTT CASSSSGTGGLSGNTIYF
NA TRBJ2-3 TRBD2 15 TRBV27 TGTGCCAGCAGTTTAGTGGGACTAGCGGGAGGTACGCAGTATTTT CASSLVGLAGGTQYF
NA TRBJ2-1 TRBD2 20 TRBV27 TGTGCCAGCAGTTTCATCTCCACGGGACTAGCGGGAGGGTCCTACAATGAGCAGTTCTTC CASSFISTGLAGGSYNEQFF
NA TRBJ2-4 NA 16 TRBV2 TGTGCCAGCAGTGAGTTGCACTCAGCCGGGTCGAACATTCAGTACTTC CASSELHSAGSNIQYF
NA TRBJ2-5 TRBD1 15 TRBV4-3 TGCGCCAGCAGCCAAGGCTCAGGGGGCCAGGAGACCCAGTACTTC CASSQGSGGQETQYF
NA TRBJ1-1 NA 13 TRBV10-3 TGTGCCATCAGTGACATGGGAGGGTCTGAAGCTTTCTTT CAISDMGGSEAFF
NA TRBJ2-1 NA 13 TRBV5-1 TGCGCCAGCAGCTTGTTTTTCGGCAATGAGCAGTTCTTC CASSLFFGNEQFF
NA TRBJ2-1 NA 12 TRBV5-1 TGCGCCAGCAGCTTGACGGCTACGGGGCAGTTCTTC CASSLTATGQFF
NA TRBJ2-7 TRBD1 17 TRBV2 TGTGCCAGCAGCGGACAGGGGGAATGGCCTAGAACCTACGAGCAGTACTTC CASSGQGEWPRTYEQYF
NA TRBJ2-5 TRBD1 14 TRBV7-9 TGTGCCAGCAGCTCGGACAGGGGAGGGGAGACCCAGTACTTC CASSSDRGGETQYF
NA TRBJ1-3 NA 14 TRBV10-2 TGCGCCAGCAGACCGGAATCCTCTGGAAACACCATATATTTT CASRPESSGNTIYF
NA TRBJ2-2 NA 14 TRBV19 TGTGCCAGTACGAAGGGGGCGAACACCGGGGAGCTGTTTTTT CASTKGANTGELFF
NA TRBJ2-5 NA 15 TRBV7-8 TGTGCCAGCAGTTTCTCCCGGGGGGCGCGGGAGACCCAGTACTTC CASSFSRGARETQYF
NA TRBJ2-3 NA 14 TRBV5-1 TGCGCCAGCAGCCGAAACAGGGCCGAAGATACGCAGTATTTT CASSRNRAEDTQYF
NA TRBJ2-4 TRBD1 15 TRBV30 TGTGCCTGGGGACAGGGGGCGGGTGCCAAAAACATTCAGTACTTC CAWGQGAGAKNIQYF
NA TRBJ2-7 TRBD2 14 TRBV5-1 TGCGCCAGCAGTGAGCTAGCGGATTCCTACGAGCAGTACTTC CASSELADSYEQYF
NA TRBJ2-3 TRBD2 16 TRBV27 TGTGCCAGCAGCCCCTTTAGCGGGAGGGGACCAGATACGCAGTATTTT CASSPFSGRGPDTQYF
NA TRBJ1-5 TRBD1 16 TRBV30 TGTGCCTGGGGGCTGTCAGGGGGTAGATGGGATCAGCCCCAGCATTTT CAWGLSGGRWDQPQHF
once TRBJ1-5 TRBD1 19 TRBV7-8 TGTGCCAGCAGCTTGGAAGGGGGACAGGGGCGCTCCCTAAATCAGCCCCAGCATTTT CASSLEGGQGRSLNQPQHF
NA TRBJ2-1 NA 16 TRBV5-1 TGCGCCAGCAGCTTGGGTCAGCGCTCCTCCTACAATGAGCAGTTCTTC CASSLGQRSSYNEQFF
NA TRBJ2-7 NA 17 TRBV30 TGTGCCTGGAGCTTTCCCATCTGGACCGAAAACCCCTACGAGCAGTACTTC CAWSFPIWTENPYEQYF
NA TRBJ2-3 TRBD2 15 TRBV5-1 TGCGCCAGCAGCGGCGGGAGATTAGGTACAGATACGCAGTATTTT CASSGGRLGTDTQYF
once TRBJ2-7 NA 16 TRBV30 TGTGCCTGGAGCCGACCGGGGCAGGGGTTCGCCTACGAGCAGTACTTC CAWSRPGQGFAYEQYF
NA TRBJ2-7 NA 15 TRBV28 TGTGCCAGCAGTGAGACGGGGAAACGCTCCTACGAGCAGTACTTC CASSETGKRSYEQYF
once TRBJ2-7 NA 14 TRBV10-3 TGTGCCATCAAGGGGGAAACAGGGCCCTACGAGCAGTACTTC CAIKGETGPYEQYF